The entry below describes one TCR beta chain. Germline CDR1 MNHEY, CDR2 SVGEGT. V lost 2 bases, J lost 2 bases, and 3 bases stayed unmatched. There are 14 residues in the CDR3. These data come from a study of Ad26.COV2.S vaccination and SARS-CoV-2 variants. Here immunoSEQ multiplex PCR was the method, and the copy in TCRdb shows in-frame clones only, minus some. The sample lists over 130,000 clones, around 86% seen once, with less than 6% in the top ten. The V and J genes are TRBV6-2 or TRBV6-3 and TRBJ2-7; 7 bases align to TRBD2. The material sequenced was peripheral blood, taken after recovery from COVID-19. The sequence was obtained from a human donor who had recovered from COVID-19. The CDR3 bases are TGTGCCAGCAGTTACGGGGGGGGACCCTACGAGCAGTACTTC. It codes for CASSYGGGPYEQYF.